The 12 T cell receptor beta chains below all came from one sample that was sequenced in a study of human T cells and chemical hapten exposure. The library labeled individual cDNA molecules by adding unique molecular identifiers to them. Via MiXCR, TCRdb re-called the reads, giving one row per CDR3 protein. The sample contains about 250 distinct CDR3 sequences, roughly half of which appear only once. Total RNA was isolated from whole blood that had not been fractionated. Sequenced: whole blood. These receptors all come from a human donor who had alopecia or was a healthy volunteer (not recorded which). Some clones in this sample may be carry-over from other donors' samples. This table probably holds off-target reads from a library built for another chain.

The V call is TRBV19, the J call TRBJ2-7; D gene uncertain. Germline V gene data show CDR1 as LNHDA and CDR2 as SQIVND (reference sequence). V lost 5 bases and J lost 2, with 10 bases in between. The length of the CDR3 is 13 residues. CDR3 amino acids: CASSLTLTYEQYF. The CDR3 bases are TGTGCCAGTAGTCTGACCTTGACCTACGAGCAGTACTTC.

The chain has TRBV3-1 and TRBJ2-1; D gene unclear. The CDR3 loop spans 12 amino acids. The ends were cut back, 5 bases at V and 11 bases at J, with 13 bases in the middle. Germline CDR1 is LGHDT and CDR2 is YNNKEL (reference sequence). This CDR3 is CASSSETTKQFF. The CDR3 nucleotides are TGTGCCAGCAGCTCGGAGACAACAAAGCAGTTCTTC.

The genes are TRBV19 and TRBJ2-3; the D is unclear. Trimming shortened V by 10 bases and J by 0 bases, and 11 bases separated the two germline ends. Per germline, CDR1 LNHDA and CDR2 SQIVND (reference sequence). The CDR3 runs to 13 residues. CDR3 sequence: CATGRTSTDTQYF. The CDR3 nucleotides read TGTGCCACCGGACGGACCAGCACAGATACGCAGTATTTT.

In its sample, this clonotype is hyperexpanded. The J gene is TRBJ2-1, the V gene TRBV6-2 or TRBV6-3, with a possible D match to TRBD1 (5 bases). The CDR3 runs 13 residues. CDR1 is MNHEY, CDR2 SVGEGT, per germline. Trimming stripped 2 bases from V and 8 bases from J, with 10 bases between. The chain's CDR3 is CASSYGAEYEQFF. The DNA of the CDR3 is TGTGCCAGCAGTTACGGGGCCGAGTATGAGCAGTTCTTC.

Within the sample, this clonotype is large. This chain connects TRBV18 to TRBJ2-6; TRBD1 aligns across 8 bases. Trimming cost V 6 bases and J 2 bases; bases outside gene matches: 6. This CDR3 has 16 residues. Germline CDR1 reads KGHSH; CDR2 reads LQKENI. In DNA form, the CDR3 reads TGTGCCAGCTCCGTATCAGGGGGCGCTGGGGCCAACGTCCTGACTTTC. It specifies CASSVSGGAGANVLTF.

By share, this clonotype counts as hyperexpanded. This rearrangement joins TRBV19 to TRBJ1-5, with 7 positions matching TRBD1. Germline V lookup: CDR1 LNHDA, CDR2 SQIVND (reference sequence). After removal of 0 bases from V and 4 bases from J, the junction contained 3 bases not matched to a gene. The CDR3 contains 15 residues. The CDR3 region has the DNA TGTGCCAGTAGTATAGAAGACAGGGCTAATCAGCCCCAGCATTTT. Translating it yields CASSIEDRANQPQHF.

The gene calls are TRBV10-1 and TRBJ2-3, with no clear D. V was pared by 3 bases and J by 2 bases, with 6 bases between. Germline lookup yields CDR1 WNHNN and CDR2 SYGVQD (reference sequence). CDR3 size: 13 residues. CDR3 in DNA: TGCGCCAGCAGTGAACGGGTCACAGATACGCAGTATTTT. Translating gives CASSERVTDTQYF.

The V and J genes are TRBV30 and TRBJ2-7; D is uncertain. This CDR3 has 13 residues. V shed 4 bases and J shed 0 bases, with 10 bases lying between them. The germline V gene encodes CDR1 GTSNPN and CDR2 SVGIG (reference sequence). This CDR3 is CAWITQSSYEQYF. In DNA, the CDR3 is TGTGCCTGGATAACTCAAAGCTCCTACGAGCAGTACTTC.

V and J are TRBV12-3 or TRBV12-4 and TRBJ2-7; TRBD2 matches at 13 bases. With 6 bases clipped from V and 7 bases from J, the junction kept 0 bases outside the gene matches. CDR3 length: 12 amino acids. DNA for the CDR3: TGTGCCAGCAGGGGACTAGCGGGAGAGCAGTACTTC. Its protein is CASRGLAGEQYF.

The chain links TRBV27 to TRBJ2-3; D gene ambiguous. Germline values: CDR1 MNHEY, CDR2 SMNVEV (reference sequence). Trimming pared 3 bases from V and 6 bases from J, leaving 13 bases between. The CDR3 is made up of 14 amino acids. CDR3 in DNA: TGTGCCAGCAGTTTGATTGGGAACTCGGATACGCAGTATTTT. Translated, it gives CASSLIGNSDTQYF.

This clonotype is labeled as hyperexpanded. The genes are TRBV12-3 or TRBV12-4 and TRBJ1-1, with D hard to call. The CDR3 has 12 amino acids. V shed 6 bases and J shed 4 bases, with 9 bases lying between them. The CDR3 nucleotides are TGTGCCAGCAGCCCCGGGTTCACTGAAGCTTTCTTT. This gives the protein CASSPGFTEAFF.

This clonotype is categorized as large. The chain links TRBV28 to TRBJ1-1; D call uncertain. Germline V gene data show CDR1 as MDHEN and CDR2 as SYDVKM. CDR3 length: 14 amino acids. V was pared by 2 bases and J by 8 bases, with 15 bases between. The CDR3 here is CASSLVRSSREAFF. The CDR3 DNA follows: TGTGCCAGCAGTTTAGTTAGGAGCTCCCGCGAAGCTTTCTTT.